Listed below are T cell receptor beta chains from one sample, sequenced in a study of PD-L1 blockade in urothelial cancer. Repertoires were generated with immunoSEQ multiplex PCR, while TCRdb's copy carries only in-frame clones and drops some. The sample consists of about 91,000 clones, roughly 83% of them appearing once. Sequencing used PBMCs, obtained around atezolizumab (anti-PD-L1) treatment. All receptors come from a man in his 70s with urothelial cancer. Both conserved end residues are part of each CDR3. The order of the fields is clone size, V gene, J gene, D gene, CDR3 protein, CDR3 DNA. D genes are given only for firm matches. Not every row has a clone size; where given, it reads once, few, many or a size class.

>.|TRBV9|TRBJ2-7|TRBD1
CASSVAPGQGPYEQYF
TGTGCCAGCAGCGTAGCTCCGGGACAGGGGCCCTACGAGCAGTACTTC
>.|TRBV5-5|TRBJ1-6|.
CASSLGAGEGSPLHF
TGTGCCAGCAGCTTGGGAGCAGGGGAGGGCTCACCCCTCCACTTT
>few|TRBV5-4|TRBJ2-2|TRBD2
CASSLSGGPSTGELFF
TGTGCCAGCAGCTTGTCGGGGGGGCCGAGCACCGGGGAGCTGTTTTTT
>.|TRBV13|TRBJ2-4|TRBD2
CASTAGRVGGNIQYF
TGTGCCAGCACCGCGGGGAGGGTCGGGGGAAACATTCAGTACTTC
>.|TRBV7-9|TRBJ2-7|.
CASSAISYEQYF
TGTGCCAGCAGCGCGATTAGCTACGAGCAGTACTTC
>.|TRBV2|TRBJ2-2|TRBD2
CASSAGLAGGNGELFF
TGTGCCAGCAGCGCGGGACTAGCGGGAGGGAACGGGGAGCTGTTTTTT
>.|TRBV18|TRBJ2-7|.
CASSPSTESYEQYF
TGTGCCAGCTCACCTTCAACAGAATCCTACGAGCAGTACTTC
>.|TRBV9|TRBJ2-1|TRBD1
CASSVSGTGWNEQFF
TGTGCCAGCAGCGTAAGTGGGACAGGGTGGAATGAGCAGTTCTTC
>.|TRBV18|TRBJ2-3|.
CASSPGGYSTDTQYF
TGTGCCAGCTCACCAGGCGGGTATAGCACAGATACGCAGTATTTT
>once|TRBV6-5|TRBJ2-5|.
CASSYSYGNRETQYF
TGTGCCAGCAGTTACTCGTACGGGAATAGGGAGACCCAGTACTTC
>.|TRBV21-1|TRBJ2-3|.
CASSTGRAPDTQYF
TGTGCCAGCAGCACCGGGAGGGCGCCAGATACGCAGTATTTT
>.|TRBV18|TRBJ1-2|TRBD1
CASSPMTGPNYGYTF
TGTGCCAGCTCACCGATGACAGGGCCTAACTATGGCTACACCTTC
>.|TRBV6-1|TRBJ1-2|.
CASSEQHGWTGYGYTF
TGTGCCAGCAGCGAACAGCACGGGTGGACTGGGTATGGCTACACCTTC
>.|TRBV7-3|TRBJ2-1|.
CASSLTTGEGQFF
TGTGCCAGCAGCTTAACGACAGGGGAGGGGCAGTTCTTC
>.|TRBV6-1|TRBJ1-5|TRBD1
CASNGQGDQPQHF
TGTGCCAGCAATGGACAGGGGGATCAGCCCCAGCATTTT
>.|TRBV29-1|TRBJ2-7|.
CSVEGTRGDYEQYF
TGCAGCGTTGAGGGGACACGGGGGGACTACGAGCAGTACTTC
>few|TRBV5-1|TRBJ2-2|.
CASSLDSGVSTGELFF
TGCGCCAGCAGCTTGGATTCCGGGGTATCCACCGGGGAGCTGTTTTTT
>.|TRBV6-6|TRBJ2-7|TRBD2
CASSLSGGALSYEQYF
TGTGCCAGCAGTCTTAGCGGGGGGGCCTTGTCCTACGAGCAGTACTTC
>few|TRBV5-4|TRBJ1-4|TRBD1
CASTKDPGQGNEKLFF
TGTGCCAGCACCAAAGACCCAGGACAGGGTAATGAAAAACTGTTTTTT
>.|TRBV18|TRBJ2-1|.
CASSPRENNEQFF
TGTGCCAGCTCACCACGGGAGAACAATGAGCAGTTCTTC
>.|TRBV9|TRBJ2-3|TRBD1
CASSPGGGTDTQYF
TGTGCCAGCAGCCCAGGGGGCGGCACAGATACGCAGTATTTT
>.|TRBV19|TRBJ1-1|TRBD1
CASSTPTGRGVNTEAFF
TGTGCCAGTAGTACCCCGACAGGGCGGGGGGTGAACACTGAAGCTTTCTTT
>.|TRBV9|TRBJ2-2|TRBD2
CASSVRTSGGENTGELFF
TGTGCCAGCAGCGTCAGGACTAGCGGGGGGGAGAACACCGGGGAGCTGTTTTTT
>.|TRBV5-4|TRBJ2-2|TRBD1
CASSYGQGYTGELFF
TGTGCCAGCAGCTATGGACAGGGGTACACCGGGGAGCTGTTTTTT
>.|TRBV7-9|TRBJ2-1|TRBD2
CASSTSSGRAWNEQFF
TGTGCCAGCAGTACTTCTAGCGGGAGGGCCTGGAATGAGCAGTTCTTC
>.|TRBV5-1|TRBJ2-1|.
CASSGGVGGPYNEQFF
TGCGCCAGCAGCGGGGGCGTTGGGGGACCCTACAATGAGCAGTTCTTC
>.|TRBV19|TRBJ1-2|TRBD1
CASSTGGHGYTF
TGTGCCAGCTCGACAGGGGGCCATGGCTACACCTTC
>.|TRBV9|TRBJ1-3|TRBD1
CASSGPGTGDRSGNTIYF
TGTGCCAGCAGCGGACCCGGGACAGGGGACAGGTCTGGAAACACCATATATTTT
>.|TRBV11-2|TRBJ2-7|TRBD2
CASSRSLAGGRLEQYF
TGTGCCAGCAGCCGTTCCTTAGCGGGAGGGCGCCTCGAGCAGTACTTC
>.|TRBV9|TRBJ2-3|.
CASSVYGTSADTQYF
TGTGCCAGCAGCGTATATGGGACTTCAGCAGATACGCAGTATTTT
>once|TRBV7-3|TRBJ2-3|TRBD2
CASSITSGGGTDTQYF
TGTGCCAGCAGCATAACTAGCGGGGGAGGGACAGATACGCAGTATTTT
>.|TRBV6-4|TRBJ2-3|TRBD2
CASKWLAGGRDTQYF
TGTGCCAGCAAATGGCTAGCGGGAGGGCGAGATACGCAGTATTTT
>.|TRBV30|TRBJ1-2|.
CAWSRFSQGESGYTF
TGTGCCTGGAGTAGGTTTTCGCAGGGTGAAAGTGGCTACACCTTC
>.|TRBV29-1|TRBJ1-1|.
CSVGADTEAFF
TGCAGCGTTGGTGCGGATACTGAAGCTTTCTTT
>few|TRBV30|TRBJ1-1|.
CAWETQLTEAFF
TGTGCCTGGGAGACACAACTCACTGAAGCTTTCTTT
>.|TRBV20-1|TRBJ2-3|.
CSATPADTQYF
TGCAGTGCTACCCCCGCAGATACGCAGTATTTT
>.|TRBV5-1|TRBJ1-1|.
CASSPARTVNTEAFF
TGCGCCAGCAGCCCGGCGAGAACAGTTAACACTGAAGCTTTCTTT
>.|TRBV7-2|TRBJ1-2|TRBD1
CASSFTGTGGDGYTF
TGTGCCAGCAGCTTCACCGGGACAGGGGGCGATGGCTACACCTTC
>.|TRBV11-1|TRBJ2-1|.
CASSFSSGPYNEQFF
TGTGCCAGCAGCTTCTCCAGCGGGCCGTACAATGAGCAGTTCTTC
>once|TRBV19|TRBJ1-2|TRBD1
CASSPTGPSGHGYTF
TGTGCCAGTAGTCCGACAGGGCCCTCGGGTCATGGCTACACCTTC
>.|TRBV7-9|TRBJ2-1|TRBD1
CASSLWTGAGREFF
TGTGCCAGCAGCTTATGGACAGGGGCCGGAAGGGAGTTCTTC
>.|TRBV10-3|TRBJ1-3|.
CAINQGGGNTIYF
TGTGCCATCAACCAGGGCGGTGGAAACACCATATATTTT
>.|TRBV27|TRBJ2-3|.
CASSLSRGYFGLHF
TGTGCCAGCAGTTTATCCAGGGGCTATTTCGGTTTGCATTTT
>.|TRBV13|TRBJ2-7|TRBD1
CASSLGPPRTGTGEQYF
TGTGCCAGCAGCTTAGGCCCACCACGGACAGGGACGGGCGAGCAGTACTTC
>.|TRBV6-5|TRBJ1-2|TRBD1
CASSRSGGSGYTF
TGTGCCAGCAGCCGATCAGGGGGCAGTGGCTACACCTTC
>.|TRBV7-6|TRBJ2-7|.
CASSPTTGGGTYEQYF
TGTGCCAGCAGCCCAACCACAGGGGGGGGAACCTACGAGCAGTACTTC
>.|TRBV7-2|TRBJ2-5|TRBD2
CASSLGKTSGGLETQYF
TGTGCCAGCAGCTTAGGGAAGACTAGCGGGGGGTTAGAGACCCAGTACTTC
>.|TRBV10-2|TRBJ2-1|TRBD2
CASRGTSGGREHEQFF
TGCGCCAGCAGAGGGACTAGCGGGGGCCGGGAACATGAGCAGTTCTTC
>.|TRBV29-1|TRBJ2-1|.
CSVERVDNEQFF
TGCAGCGTTGAGCGGGTCGACAATGAGCAGTTCTTC
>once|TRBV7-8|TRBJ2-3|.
CASSPLSDTQYF
TGTGCCAGCAGCCCCCTCTCAGATACGCAGTATTTT
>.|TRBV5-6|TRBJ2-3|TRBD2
CASSALSGGAMTDTQYF
TGTGCCAGCAGCGCGCTTAGCGGGGGGGCCATGACAGATACGCAGTATTTT
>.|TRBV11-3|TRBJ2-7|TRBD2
CASSLEPSGGYEQYF
TGTGCCAGCAGCTTAGAGCCTAGCGGGGGATACGAGCAGTACTTC
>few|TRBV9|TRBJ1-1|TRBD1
CASSGWTGRANTEAFF
TGTGCCAGCAGCGGATGGACAGGGAGGGCGAACACTGAAGCTTTCTTT